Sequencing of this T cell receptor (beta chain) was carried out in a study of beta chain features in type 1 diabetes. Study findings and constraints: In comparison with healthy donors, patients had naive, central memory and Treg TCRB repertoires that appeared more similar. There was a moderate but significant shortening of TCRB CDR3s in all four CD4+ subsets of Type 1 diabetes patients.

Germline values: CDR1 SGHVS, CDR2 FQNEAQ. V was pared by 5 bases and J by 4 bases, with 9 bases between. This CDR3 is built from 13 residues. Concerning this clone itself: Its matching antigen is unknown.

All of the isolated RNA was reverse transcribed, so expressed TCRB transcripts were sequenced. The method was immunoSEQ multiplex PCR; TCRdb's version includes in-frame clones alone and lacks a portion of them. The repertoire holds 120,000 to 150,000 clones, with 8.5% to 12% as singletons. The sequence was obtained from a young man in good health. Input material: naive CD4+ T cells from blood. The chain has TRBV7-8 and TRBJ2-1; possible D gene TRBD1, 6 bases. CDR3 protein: CASSPGTYNEQFF. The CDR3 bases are TGTGCCAGCAGCCCCGGGACATACAATGAGCAGTTCTTC.